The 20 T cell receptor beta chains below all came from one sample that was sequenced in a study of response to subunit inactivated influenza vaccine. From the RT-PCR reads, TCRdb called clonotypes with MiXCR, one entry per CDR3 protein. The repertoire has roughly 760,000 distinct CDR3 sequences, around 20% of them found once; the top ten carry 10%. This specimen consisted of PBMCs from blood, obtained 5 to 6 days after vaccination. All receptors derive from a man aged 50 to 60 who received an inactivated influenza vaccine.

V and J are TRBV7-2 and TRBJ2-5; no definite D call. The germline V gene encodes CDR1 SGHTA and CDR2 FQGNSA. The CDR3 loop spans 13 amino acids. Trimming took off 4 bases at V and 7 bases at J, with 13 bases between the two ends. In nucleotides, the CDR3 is TGTGCCAGCAGCTCCCCTACCGCAGGGACCCAGTACTTC. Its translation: CASSSPTAGTQYF.

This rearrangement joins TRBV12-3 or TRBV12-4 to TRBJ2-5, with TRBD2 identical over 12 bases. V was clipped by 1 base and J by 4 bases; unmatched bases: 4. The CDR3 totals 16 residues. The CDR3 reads CASSLDLAGGVETQYF. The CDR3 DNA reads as TGTGCCAGCAGTTTAGACCTAGCGGGAGGGGTAGAGACCCAGTACTTC.

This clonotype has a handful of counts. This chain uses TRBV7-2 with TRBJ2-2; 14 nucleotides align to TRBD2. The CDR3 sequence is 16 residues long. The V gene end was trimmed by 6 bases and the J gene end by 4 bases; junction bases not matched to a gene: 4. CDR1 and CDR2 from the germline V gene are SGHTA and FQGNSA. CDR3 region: CASRGLAGDGTGELFF. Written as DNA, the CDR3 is TGTGCCAGCAGGGGACTAGCGGGGGACGGCACCGGGGAGCTGTTTTTT.

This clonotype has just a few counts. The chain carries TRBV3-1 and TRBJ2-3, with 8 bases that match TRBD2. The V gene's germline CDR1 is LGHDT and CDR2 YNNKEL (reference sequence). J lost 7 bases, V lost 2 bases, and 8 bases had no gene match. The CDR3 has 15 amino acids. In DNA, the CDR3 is TGTGCCAGCAGCCAATTGCGGACTAGCACCAATACGCAGTATTTT. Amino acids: CASSQLRTSTNTQYF.

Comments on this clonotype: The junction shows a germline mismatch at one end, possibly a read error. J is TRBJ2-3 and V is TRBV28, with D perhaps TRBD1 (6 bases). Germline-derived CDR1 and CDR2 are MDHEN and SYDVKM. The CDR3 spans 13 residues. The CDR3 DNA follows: TGTGCCAGCAGTCCCACCACAGGGAGTACGCAGTGTTTT. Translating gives CASSPTTGSTQCF.

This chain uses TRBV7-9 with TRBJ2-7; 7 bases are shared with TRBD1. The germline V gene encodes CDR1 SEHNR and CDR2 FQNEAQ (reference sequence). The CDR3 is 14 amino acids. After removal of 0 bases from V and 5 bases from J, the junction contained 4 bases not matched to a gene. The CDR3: CASSLADDRDEQYF. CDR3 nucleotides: TGTGCCAGCAGCTTAGCCGATGACAGGGACGAGCAGTACTTC.

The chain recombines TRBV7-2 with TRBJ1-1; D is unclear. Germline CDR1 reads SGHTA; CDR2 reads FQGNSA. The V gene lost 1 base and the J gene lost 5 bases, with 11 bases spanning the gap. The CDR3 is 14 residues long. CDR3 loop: CASSLVPGLTEAFF. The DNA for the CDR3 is TGTGCCAGCAGCTTAGTGCCGGGGTTGACTGAAGCTTTCTTT.

For the CDR3, the DNA is TGTGCCAGCTCCAGGGGGTATTACGAGCAGTACTTC. This codes for CASSRGYYEQYF. This chain connects TRBV7-2 to TRBJ2-7, with 7 bases identical to TRBD1. The CDR3 runs 12 residues. From germline, CDR1 is SGHTA and CDR2 FQGNSA. J was trimmed by 4 bases and V by 8 bases; bases with no gene match: 5.

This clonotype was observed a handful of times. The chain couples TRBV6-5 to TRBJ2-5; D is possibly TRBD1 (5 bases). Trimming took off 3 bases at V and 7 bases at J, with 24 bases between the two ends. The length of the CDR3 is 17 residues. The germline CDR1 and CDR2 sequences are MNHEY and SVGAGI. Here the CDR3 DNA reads TGTGCCAGCAGTTATCGGACACTTACCCGCCCTTATTCGACCCAGTACTTC. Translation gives CASSYRTLTRPYSTQYF.

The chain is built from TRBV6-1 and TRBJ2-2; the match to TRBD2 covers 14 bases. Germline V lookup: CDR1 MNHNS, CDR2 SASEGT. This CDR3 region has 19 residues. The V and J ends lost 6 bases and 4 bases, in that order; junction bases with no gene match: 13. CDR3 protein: CASSRTGLAGGMGTGELFF. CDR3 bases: TGTGCCAGCAGCCGAACCGGACTAGCGGGGGGAATGGGCACCGGGGAGCTGTTTTTT.

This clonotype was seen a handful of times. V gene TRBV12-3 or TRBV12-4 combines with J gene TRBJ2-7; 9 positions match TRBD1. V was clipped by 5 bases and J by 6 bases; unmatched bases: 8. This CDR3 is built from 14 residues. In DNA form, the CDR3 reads TGTGCCAGCAGTATCCGGGGACAGGGCATCGAGCAGTACTTC. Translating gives CASSIRGQGIEQYF.

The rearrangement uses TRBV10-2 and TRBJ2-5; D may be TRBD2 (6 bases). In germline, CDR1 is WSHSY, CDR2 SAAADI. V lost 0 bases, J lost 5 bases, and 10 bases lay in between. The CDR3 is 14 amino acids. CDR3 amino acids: CASSESARGETQYF. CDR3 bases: TGCGCCAGCAGTGAGTCGGCCCGGGGGGAGACCCAGTACTTC.

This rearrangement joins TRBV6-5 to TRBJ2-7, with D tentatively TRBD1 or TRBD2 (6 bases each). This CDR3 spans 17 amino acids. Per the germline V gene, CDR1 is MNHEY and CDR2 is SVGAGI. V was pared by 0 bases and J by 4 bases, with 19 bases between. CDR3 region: CASSYSRGGTPGYEQYF. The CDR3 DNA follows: TGTGCCAGCAGTTACTCCAGAGGGGGGACACCAGGGTACGAGCAGTACTTC.

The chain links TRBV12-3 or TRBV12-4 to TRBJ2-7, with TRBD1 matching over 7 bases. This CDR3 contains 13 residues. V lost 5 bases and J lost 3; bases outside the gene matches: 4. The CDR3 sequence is CASSMGQLYEQYF. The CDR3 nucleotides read TGTGCCAGCAGTATGGGACAGCTCTACGAGCAGTACTTC.

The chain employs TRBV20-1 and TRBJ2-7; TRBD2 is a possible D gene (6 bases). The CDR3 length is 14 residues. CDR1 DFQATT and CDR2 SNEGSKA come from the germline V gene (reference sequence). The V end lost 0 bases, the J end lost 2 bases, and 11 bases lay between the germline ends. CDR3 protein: CSAREQPGAYEQYF. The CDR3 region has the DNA TGCAGTGCTAGAGAGCAACCGGGAGCCTACGAGCAGTACTTC.

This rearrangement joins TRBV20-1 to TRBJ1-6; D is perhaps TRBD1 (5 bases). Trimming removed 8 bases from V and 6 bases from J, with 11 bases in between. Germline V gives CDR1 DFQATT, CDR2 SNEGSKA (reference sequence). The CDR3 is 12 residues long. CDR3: CSPGTVNSPLHF. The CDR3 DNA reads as TGCAGTCCTGGGACGGTTAATTCACCCCTCCACTTT.

CDR3 residues: CASSLAASREQYF. The CDR3 coding sequence is TGTGCCAGCAGCTTGGCAGCCTCGAGGGAGCAGTACTTC. The rearrangement joins TRBV5-4 to TRBJ2-7, with D uncertain. The V end lost 0 bases, the J end lost 7 bases, and 11 bases lay between the germline ends. The CDR3 sequence is 13 residues long. CDR1 and CDR2 from the germline V gene are SGHNT and YYREEE (reference sequence).

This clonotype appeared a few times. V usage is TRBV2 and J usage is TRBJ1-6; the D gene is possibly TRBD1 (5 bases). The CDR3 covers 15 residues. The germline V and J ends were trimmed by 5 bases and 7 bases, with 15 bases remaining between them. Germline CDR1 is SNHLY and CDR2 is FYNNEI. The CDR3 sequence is CASSFDSSSNSPLHF. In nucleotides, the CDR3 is TGTGCCAGCAGTTTTGACAGTTCAAGCAATTCACCCCTCCACTTT. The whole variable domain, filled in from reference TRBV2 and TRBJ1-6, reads EPEVTQTPSHQVTQMGQEVILRCVPISNHLYFYWYRQILGQKVEFLVSFYNNEISEKSEIFDDQFSVERPDGSNFTLKIRSTKLEDSAMYFCASSFDSSSNSPLHFGNGTRLTVT.

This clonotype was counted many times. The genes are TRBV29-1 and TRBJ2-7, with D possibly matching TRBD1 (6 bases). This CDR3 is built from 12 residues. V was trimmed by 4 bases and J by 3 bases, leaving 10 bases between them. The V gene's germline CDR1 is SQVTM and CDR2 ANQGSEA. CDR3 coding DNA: TGCAGCGTTGGTTTAGGGGGCTACGAGCAGTACTTC. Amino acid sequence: CSVGLGGYEQYF.

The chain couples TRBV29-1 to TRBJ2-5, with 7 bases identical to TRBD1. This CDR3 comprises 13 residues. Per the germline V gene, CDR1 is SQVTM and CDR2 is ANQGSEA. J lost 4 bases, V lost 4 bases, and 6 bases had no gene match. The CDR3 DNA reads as TGCAGCGTTGGGTGGTCAGGGGGAGAGACCCAGTACTTC. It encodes CSVGWSGGETQYF.